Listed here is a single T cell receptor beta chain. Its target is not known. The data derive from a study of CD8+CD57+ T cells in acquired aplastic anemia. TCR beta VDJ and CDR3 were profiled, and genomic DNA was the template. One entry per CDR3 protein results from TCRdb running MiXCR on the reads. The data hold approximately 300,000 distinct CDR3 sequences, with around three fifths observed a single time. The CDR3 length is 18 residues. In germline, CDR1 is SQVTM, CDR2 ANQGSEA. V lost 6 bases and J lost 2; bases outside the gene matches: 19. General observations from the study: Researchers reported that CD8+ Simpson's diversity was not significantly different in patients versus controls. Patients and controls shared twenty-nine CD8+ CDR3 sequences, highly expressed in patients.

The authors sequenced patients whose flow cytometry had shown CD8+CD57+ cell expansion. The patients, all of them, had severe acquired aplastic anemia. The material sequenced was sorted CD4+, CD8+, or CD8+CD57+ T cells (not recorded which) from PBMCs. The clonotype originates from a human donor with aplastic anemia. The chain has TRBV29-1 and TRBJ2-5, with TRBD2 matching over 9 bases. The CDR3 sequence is CSVGSVPGSGGMQETQYF. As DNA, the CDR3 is TGCAGCGTCGGGTCCGTCCCCGGGAGCGGGGGGATGCAAGAGACCCAGTACTTC.